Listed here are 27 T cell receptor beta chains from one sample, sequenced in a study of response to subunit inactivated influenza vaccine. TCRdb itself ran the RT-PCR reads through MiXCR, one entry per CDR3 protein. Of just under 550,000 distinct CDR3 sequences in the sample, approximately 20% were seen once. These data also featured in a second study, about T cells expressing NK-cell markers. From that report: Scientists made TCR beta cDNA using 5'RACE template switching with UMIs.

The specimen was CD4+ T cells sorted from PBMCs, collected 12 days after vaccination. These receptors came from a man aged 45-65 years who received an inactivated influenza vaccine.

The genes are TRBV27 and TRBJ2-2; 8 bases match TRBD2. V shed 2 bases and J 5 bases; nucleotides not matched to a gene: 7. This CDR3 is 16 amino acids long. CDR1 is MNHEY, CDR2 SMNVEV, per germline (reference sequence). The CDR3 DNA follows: TGTGCCAGCAGTTTAAGGAGCGGGAGAGGGACCGGGGAGCTGTTTTTT. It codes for CASSLRSGRGTGELFF.

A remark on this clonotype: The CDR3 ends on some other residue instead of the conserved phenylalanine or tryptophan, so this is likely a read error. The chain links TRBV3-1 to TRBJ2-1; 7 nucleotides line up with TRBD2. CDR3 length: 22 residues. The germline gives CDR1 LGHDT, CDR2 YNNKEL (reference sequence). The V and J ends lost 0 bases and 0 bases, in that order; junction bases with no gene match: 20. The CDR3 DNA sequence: TGTGCCAGCAGCCAAGATCTGTGGGGAAGCGGCGGGAGCCCAAGCTCCTACAATGAGCAGTTCTCC. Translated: CASSQDLWGSGGSPSSYNEQFS.

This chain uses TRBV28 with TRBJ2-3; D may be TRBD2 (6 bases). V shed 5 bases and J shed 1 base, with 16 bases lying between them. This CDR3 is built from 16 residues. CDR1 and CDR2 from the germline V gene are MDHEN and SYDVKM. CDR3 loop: CASSPGGGGGTDTQYF. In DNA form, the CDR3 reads TGTGCCAGCAGTCCCGGGGGTGGCGGGGGCACAGATACGCAGTATTTT.

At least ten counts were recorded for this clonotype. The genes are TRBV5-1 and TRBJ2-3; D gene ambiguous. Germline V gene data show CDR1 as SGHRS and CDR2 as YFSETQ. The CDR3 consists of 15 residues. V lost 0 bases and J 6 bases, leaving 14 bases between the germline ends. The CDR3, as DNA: TGCGCCAGCAGCTTGGGTCGTGCTTCCACGGATACGCAGTATTTT. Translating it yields CASSLGRASTDTQYF.

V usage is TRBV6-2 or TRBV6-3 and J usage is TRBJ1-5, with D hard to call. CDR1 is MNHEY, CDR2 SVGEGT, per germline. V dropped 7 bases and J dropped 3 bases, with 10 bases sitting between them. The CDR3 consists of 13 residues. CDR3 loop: CASKTGVNQPQHF. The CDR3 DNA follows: TGTGCCAGCAAGACCGGGGTCAATCAGCCCCAGCATTTT.

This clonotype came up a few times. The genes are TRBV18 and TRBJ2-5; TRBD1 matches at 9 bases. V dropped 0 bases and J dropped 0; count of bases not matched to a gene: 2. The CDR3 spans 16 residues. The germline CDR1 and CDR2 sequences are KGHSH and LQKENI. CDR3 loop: CASSPPNRGHQETQYF. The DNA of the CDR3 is TGTGCCAGCTCACCACCTAACAGGGGGCACCAAGAGACCCAGTACTTC. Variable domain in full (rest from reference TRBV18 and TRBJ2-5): NAGVMQNPRHLVRRRGQEARLRCSPMKGHSHVYWYRQLPEEGLKFMVYLQKENIIDESGMPKERFSAEFPKEGPSILRIQQVVRGDSAAYFCASSPPNRGHQETQYFGPGTRLLVL.

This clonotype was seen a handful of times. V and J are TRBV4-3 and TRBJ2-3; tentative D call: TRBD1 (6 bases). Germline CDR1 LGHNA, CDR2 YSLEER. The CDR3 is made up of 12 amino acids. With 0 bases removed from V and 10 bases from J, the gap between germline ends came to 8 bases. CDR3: CASSQDPGAQYF. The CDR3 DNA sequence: TGCGCCAGCAGCCAAGACCCAGGGGCGCAGTATTTT.

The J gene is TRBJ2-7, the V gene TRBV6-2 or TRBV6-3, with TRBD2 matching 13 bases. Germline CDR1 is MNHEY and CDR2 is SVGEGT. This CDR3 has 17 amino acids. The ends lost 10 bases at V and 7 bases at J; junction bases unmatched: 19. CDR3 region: CAIETRTSGRNLREQYF. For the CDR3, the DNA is TGTGCCATCGAAACGAGGACTAGCGGGAGAAACCTACGGGAGCAGTACTTC.

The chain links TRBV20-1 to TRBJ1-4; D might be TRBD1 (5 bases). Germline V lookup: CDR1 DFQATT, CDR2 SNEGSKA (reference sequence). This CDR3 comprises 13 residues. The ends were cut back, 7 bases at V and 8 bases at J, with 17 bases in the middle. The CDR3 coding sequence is TGCAGTGTCAGGGCAGGGAAGGTGGAAAAACTGTTTTTT. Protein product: CSVRAGKVEKLFF.

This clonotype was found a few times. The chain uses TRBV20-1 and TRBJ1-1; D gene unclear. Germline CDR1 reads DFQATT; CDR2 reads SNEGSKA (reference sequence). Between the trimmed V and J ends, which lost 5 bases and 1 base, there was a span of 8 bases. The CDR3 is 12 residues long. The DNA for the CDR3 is TGCAGTGCTCAACCAAAGAACACTGAAGCTTTCTTT. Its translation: CSAQPKNTEAFF.

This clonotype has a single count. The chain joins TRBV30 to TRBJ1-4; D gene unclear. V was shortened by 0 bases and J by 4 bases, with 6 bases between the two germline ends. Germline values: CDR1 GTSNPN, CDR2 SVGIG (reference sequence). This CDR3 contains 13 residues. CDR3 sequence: CAWSVGFNEKLFF. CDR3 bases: TGTGCCTGGAGTGTGGGGTTTAATGAAAAACTGTTTTTT.

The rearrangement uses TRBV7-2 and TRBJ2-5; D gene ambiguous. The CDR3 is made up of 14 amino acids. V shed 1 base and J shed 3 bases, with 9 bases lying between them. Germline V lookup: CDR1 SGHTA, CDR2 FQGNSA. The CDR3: CASSLVRLEETQYF. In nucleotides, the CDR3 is TGTGCCAGCAGCTTAGTACGGTTGGAAGAGACCCAGTACTTC.

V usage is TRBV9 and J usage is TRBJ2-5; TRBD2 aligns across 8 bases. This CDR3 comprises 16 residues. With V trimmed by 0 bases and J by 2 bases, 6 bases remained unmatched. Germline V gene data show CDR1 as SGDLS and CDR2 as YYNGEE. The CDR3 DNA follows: TGTGCCAGCAGCGTAGCCTCCAGCGGGGGACAAGAGACCCAGTACTTC. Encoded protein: CASSVASSGGQETQYF.

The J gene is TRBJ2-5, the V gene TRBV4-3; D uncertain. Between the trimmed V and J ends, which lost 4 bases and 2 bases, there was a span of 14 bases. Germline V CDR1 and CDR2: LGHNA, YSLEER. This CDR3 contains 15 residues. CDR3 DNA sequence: TGCGCCAGCAGCCGATTCCTCGGGCCACAAGAGACCCAGTACTTC. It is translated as CASSRFLGPQETQYF.

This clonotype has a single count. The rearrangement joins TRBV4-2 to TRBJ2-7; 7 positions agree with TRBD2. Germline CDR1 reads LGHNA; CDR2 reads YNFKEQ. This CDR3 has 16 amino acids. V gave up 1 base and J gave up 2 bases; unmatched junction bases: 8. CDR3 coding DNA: TGTGCCAGCAGCCAAGGATTGTCTAGCGGCACCTACGAGCAGTACTTC. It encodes CASSQGLSSGTYEQYF.

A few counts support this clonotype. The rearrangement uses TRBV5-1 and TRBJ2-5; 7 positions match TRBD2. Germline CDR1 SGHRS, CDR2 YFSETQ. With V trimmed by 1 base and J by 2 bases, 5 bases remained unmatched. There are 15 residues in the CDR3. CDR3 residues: CASSLLSGAQETQYF. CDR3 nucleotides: TGCGCCAGCAGCTTGTTGAGCGGGGCACAAGAGACCCAGTACTTC.

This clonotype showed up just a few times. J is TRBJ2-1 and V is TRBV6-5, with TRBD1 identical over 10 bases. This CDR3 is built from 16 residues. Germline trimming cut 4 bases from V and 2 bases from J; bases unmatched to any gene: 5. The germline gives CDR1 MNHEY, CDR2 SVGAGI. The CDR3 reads CASSSGTGDPYNEQFF. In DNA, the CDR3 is TGTGCCAGCAGTTCCGGGACAGGGGACCCCTACAATGAGCAGTTCTTC.

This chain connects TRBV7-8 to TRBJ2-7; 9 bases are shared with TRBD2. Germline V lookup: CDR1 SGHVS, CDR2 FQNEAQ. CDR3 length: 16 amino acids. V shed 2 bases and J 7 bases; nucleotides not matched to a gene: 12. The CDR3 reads CASSLLRLAGTGEQYF. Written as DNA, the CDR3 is TGTGCCAGCAGCTTATTGCGGCTAGCGGGGACTGGAGAGCAGTACTTC.

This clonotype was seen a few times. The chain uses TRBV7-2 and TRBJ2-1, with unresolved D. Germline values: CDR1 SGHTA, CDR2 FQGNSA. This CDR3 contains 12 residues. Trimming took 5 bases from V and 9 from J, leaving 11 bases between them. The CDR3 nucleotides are TGTGCCAGCAGCCCCCGACCAACTGAGCAGTTCTTC. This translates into CASSPRPTEQFF.

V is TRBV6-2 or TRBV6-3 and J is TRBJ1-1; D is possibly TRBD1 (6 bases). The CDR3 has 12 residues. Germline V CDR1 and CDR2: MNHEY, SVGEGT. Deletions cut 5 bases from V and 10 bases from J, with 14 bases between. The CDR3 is CASSKSRGPAFF. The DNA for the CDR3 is TGTGCCAGCAGTAAAAGCCGGGGGCCAGCTTTCTTT.

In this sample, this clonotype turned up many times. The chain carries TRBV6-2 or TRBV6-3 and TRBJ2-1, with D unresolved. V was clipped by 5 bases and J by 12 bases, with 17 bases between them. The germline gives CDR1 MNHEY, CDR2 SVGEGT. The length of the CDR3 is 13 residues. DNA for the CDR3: TGTGCCAGCAGTCCCACGGCTGGACGTGGGCAGTTCTTC. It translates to CASSPTAGRGQFF.

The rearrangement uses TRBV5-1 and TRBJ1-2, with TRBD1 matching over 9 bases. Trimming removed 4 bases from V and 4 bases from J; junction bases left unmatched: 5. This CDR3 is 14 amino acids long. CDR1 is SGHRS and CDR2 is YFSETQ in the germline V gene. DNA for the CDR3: TGCGCCAGCAGCAGGGACAGGGTGGGCTATGGCTACACCTTC. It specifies CASSRDRVGYGYTF.

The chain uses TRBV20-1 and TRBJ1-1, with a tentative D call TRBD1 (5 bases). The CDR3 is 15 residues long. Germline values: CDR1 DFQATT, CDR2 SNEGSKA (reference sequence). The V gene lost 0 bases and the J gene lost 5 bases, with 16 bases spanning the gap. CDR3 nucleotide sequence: TGCAGTGCTAGAGATCGTTGGCAGGGTCGTACTGAAGCTTTCTTT. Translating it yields CSARDRWQGRTEAFF.

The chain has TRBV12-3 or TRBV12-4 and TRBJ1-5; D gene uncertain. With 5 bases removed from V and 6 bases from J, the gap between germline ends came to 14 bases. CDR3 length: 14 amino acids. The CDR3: CASSPTAGGQPQHF. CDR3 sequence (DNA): TGTGCCAGCAGTCCTACAGCGGGCGGTCAGCCCCAGCATTTT.

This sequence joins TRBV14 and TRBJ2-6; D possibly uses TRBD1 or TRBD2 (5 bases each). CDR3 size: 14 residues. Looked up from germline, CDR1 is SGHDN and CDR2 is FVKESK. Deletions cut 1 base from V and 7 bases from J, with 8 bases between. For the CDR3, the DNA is TGTGCCAGCAGCCAAGTGGGGGTCGCCAACGTCCTGACTTTC. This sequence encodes CASSQVGVANVLTF.

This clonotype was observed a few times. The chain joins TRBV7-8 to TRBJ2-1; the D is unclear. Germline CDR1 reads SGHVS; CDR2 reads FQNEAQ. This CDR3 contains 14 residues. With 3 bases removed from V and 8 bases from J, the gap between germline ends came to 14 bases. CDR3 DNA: TGTGCCAGCAGCTTTCTGGATAGTATGCATGAGCAGTTCTTC. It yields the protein CASSFLDSMHEQFF. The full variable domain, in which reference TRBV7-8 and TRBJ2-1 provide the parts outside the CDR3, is GAGVSQSPRYKVAKRGQDVALRCDPISGHVSLFWYQQALGQGPEFLTYFQNEAQLDKSGLPSDRFFAERPEGSVSTLKIQRTQQEDSAVYLCASSFLDSMHEQFFGPGTRLTVL.

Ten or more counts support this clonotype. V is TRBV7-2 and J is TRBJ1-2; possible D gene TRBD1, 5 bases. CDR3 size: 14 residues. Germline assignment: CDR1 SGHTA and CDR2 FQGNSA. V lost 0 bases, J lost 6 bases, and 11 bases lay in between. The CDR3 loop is CASSLAGGKNGYTF. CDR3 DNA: TGTGCCAGCAGCTTAGCCGGGGGTAAGAATGGCTACACCTTC.